This TCR beta chain was captured by sequencing in a study of blood T cells in healthy people across ages. Whole-study results and caveats: Investigators viewed diversity estimates from one million T cells as underestimates, the study reported. Naive T cell percentage showed a strong correlation with the diversity of TCR beta.

The CDR3 contains 16 residues. V trimming: 2 bases; J trimming: 4 bases; junction bases outside the gene matches: 6. CDR1 and CDR2 (germline): SGHVS, FNYEAQ. Each donor gave ten milliliters of peripheral blood. In its sample, this clonotype was seen a few times. The antigen remains unidentified. A second about 7 to 11 cycle PCR used barcoded and J-beta primers. Each of the samples gave a minimum of 3 million paired-end reads that contained CDR3. In TCRdb, the 5' RACE reads were re-called with MiXCR into one record per CDR3 protein. The data hold around 1,500,000 distinct CDR3 sequences, with 28% observed a single time.

The source is a woman aged 25 to 45 in good health. Sequencing was done on a sample of blood. The V call is TRBV7-6, the J call TRBJ2-1; 9 nucleotides align to TRBD2. Here the CDR3 DNA reads TGTGCCAGCAGCTTATTGCAAGCGGGAGGATACAATGAGCAGTTCTTC. It codes for CASSLLQAGGYNEQFF.